This is a list of T cell receptor beta chains from one sample in a study of response to subunit inactivated influenza vaccine. One entry per CDR3 protein, called by TCRdb with MiXCR from the RT-PCR reads. The sample includes about 480,000 distinct CDR3 sequences, 10% to 15% of them seen just once. This specimen consisted of PBMCs from blood, obtained more than 35 days after vaccination. The origin of the receptors is a man aged 50-59 years who received an inactivated influenza vaccine. Each CDR3 is given with its conserved first and last residue. The order of the fields is V gene, D gene, CDR3 protein. D genes are given only for firm matches.

>TRBV11-2|TRBD1
CASRPKPGQGSYEQYF
>TRBV24-1|-
CATSEEGTPVDTQYF
>TRBV5-1|TRBD2
CASSLSGGQSTDTQYF
>TRBV6-1|-
CASSDPGRSYEQYF
>TRBV7-9|-
CASSFLSRTDTQYF
>TRBV12-3/TRBV12-4|TRBD1
CASSPAWGTEERTDTQYF
>TRBV7-6|-
CASSLFPGGEQFF
>TRBV20-1|TRBD1
CSAHAGTGGPTTQYF
>TRBV7-2|TRBD2
CASASSGGGDTQYF
>TRBV20-1|-
CSARGGGPSPLHF
>TRBV12-3/TRBV12-4|-
CASSLAIREQYF
>TRBV12-3/TRBV12-4|TRBD2
CASSLVGLAGTDTQYF
>TRBV7-8|-
CASSFQGTDTQYF
>TRBV6-2/TRBV6-3|-
CASSYGTQDLYGYTF
>TRBV20-1|TRBD1
CSANRQGIFNQPQHF
>TRBV7-9|TRBD2
CASSLSLTSGSGNEQFF
>TRBV28|TRBD2
CATQALAGDFYEQYF
>TRBV7-2|-
CASSPQGPGLEKLFF
>TRBV4-3|-
CASSQEVGTSIYGYTF
>TRBV20-1|-
CSARDPSQPQHF
>TRBV29-1|TRBD1
CSPCQQGNQPQHF
>TRBV20-1|-
CSARGIGTTDTQYF
>TRBV29-1|-
CSVLEDYNSPLHF
>TRBV10-3|-
CAIGASMSGANVLTF
>TRBV6-1|TRBD1
CASRPGQGANTIYF
>TRBV5-5|-
CASSLGPASHYEQYF
>TRBV11-2|-
CASSREGARLSYEQYF
>TRBV28|TRBD1
CASSRTGGWDTEAFF
>TRBV5-6|-
CASSPRAAVLDSPLHF
>TRBV4-1|-
CASRPYGPGEPLHF
>TRBV6-1|-
CASRLGTGEQFF
>TRBV11-2|-
CASSSYRGGAFYEQYF
>TRBV10-3|TRBD2
CAISTGGVTDTQYF
>TRBV20-1|TRBD2
CSATPFSGGYNEQFF
>TRBV10-3|-
CAISESGLKSYEQYF
>TRBV7-8|TRBD1
CASSFTRGGQGINEQFF
>TRBV29-1|-
CSAATGSGTQYF
>TRBV7-2|-
CASSLADPTEAFF
>TRBV10-3|-
CASLMGSSGANVLTF
>TRBV6-5|TRBD2
CASSFAGLAGATGELFF
>TRBV25-1|TRBD1
CASRASGGTEAFF
>TRBV12-3/TRBV12-4|TRBD1
CASSVSGTGSEQYF
>TRBV4-2|TRBD2
CASSQGGLADYQDTQYF
>TRBV12-3/TRBV12-4|-
CASSLGPRGYGYTF
>TRBV15|-
CATSPMGGNTGELFF
>TRBV12-3/TRBV12-4|-
CASRFGNYNSPLHF
>TRBV7-9|-
CASSSGRHNEKLFF
>TRBV18|TRBD2
CASSPFSASGRREQYF
>TRBV12-3/TRBV12-4|TRBD1
CASSSQTGFYNEQFF
>TRBV4-1|TRBD1
CASSQPGTGDNEQYF
>TRBV7-9|-
CASSFSLRDEEKLFF
>TRBV20-1|TRBD2
CSAKTSGSSYNEQFF
>TRBV2|TRBD1
CASKFLTGEDYEQYF
>TRBV19|-
CASSIRPGSDSGNTIYF
>TRBV28|-
CASSFGSPYEQYF
>TRBV7-9|TRBD1
CASSLGGTGGDYGYTF
>TRBV4-2|-
CASSHPGGTDTQYF
>TRBV5-1|-
CASSTGLRTGENIQYF
>TRBV6-1|TRBD2
CASSAGRVAYNEQFF
>TRBV7-2|TRBD1
CASSFSGTDGNQPQHF